This paragraph reports one T cell receptor beta chain. Its antigen is unidentified. The sample holds other DNA sequences that translate to the same CDR3. Sequenced by immunoSEQ multiplex PCR; TCRdb stores in-frame clones only, minus some. The sample consists of around 80,000 clones, more than 75% of them appearing once. This sample stems from a study of OX40 agonist ivuxolimab in advanced cancers. Background on the study: Six ivuxolimab dose levels, 0.01 to 10 mg/kg, were given intravenously every 2 weeks. Study results and caveats: More expanded clones were seen, on average, in CD8+ T cells than in CD4+. Low normalized T-cell clonal expansion also characterized some of the nonresponders.

The CDR3 length is 15 residues. The V and J ends lost 0 bases and 2 bases respectively, with 10 bases between them. Germline CDR1 SSHAT, CDR2 FNYEAQ (reference sequence). V usage is TRBV7-7 and J usage is TRBJ2-5, with D maybe TRBD1 (6 bases). This material consisted of CD4+ or CD8+ T cells sorted from blood, taken in a trial of the OX40 agonist ivuxolimab. This sequence originates from an adult with an advanced solid tumor such as melanoma, head and neck, liver or kidney cancer. CDR3 in amino acids: CASSLAGTNQETQYF. In DNA, the CDR3 is TGTGCCAGCAGCTTAGCCGGGACAAATCAAGAGACCCAGTACTTC.